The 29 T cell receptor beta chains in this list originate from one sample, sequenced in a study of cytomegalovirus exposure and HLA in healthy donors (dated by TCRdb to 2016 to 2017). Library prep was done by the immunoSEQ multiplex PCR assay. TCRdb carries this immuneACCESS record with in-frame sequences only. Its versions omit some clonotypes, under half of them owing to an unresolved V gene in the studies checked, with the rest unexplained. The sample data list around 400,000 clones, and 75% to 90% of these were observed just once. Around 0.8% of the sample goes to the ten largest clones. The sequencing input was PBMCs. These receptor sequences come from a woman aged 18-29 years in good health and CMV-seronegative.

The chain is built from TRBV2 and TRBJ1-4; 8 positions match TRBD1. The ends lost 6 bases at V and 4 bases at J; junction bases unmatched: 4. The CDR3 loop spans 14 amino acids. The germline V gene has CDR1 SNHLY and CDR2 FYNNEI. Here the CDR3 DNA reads TGTGCCAGCAGGCAGACAGGGGTTAATGAAAAACTGTTTTTT. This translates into CASRQTGVNEKLFF.

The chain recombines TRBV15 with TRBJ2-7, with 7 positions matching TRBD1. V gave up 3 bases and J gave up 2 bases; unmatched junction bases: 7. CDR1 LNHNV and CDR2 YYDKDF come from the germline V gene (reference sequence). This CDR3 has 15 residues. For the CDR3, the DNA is TGTGCCACCAGCAGTGATGGACAGGTAACCTACGAGCAGTACTTC. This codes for CATSSDGQVTYEQYF.

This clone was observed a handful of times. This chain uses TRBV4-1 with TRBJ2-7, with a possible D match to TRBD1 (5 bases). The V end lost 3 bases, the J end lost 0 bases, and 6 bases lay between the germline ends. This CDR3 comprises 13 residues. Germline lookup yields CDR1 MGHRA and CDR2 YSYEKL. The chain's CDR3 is CASSQTVSYEQYF. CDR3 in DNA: TGCGCCAGCAGCCAGACAGTCTCCTACGAGCAGTACTTC.

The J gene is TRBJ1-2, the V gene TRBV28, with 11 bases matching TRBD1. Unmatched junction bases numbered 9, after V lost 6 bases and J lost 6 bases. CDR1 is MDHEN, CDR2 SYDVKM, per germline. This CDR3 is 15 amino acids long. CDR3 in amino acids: CASRFSGQGANGYTF. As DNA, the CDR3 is TGTGCCAGCAGATTTTCCGGACAGGGGGCGAATGGCTACACCTTC.

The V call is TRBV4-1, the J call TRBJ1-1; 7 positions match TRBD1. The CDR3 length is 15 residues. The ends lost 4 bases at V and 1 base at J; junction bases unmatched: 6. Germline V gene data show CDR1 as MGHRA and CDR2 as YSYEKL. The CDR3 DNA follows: TGCGCCAGCAGCCGCGAAGGACAGGAGAACACTGAAGCTTTCTTT. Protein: CASSREGQENTEAFF.

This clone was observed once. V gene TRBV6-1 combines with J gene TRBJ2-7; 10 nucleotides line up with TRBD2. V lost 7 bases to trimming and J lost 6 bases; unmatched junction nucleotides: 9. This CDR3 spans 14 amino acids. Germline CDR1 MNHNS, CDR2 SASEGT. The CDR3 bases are TGTGCCAGCATGGGGGTAGCGGGAGGCCTCGAGCAGTACTTC. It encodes CASMGVAGGLEQYF.

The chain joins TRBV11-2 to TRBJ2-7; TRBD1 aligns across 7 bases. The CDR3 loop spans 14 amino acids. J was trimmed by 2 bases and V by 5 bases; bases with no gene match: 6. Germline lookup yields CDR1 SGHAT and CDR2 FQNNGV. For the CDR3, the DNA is TGTGCCAGCAGCACCCTAACAGGGGCCTACGAGCAGTACTTC. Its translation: CASSTLTGAYEQYF.

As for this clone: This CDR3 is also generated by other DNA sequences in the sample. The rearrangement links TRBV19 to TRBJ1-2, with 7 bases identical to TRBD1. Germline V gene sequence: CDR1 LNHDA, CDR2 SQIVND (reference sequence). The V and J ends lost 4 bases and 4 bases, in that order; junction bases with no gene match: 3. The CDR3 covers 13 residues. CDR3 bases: TGTGCCAGTAGTAGACAGGGTTCCTATGGCTACACCTTC. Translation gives CASSRQGSYGYTF.

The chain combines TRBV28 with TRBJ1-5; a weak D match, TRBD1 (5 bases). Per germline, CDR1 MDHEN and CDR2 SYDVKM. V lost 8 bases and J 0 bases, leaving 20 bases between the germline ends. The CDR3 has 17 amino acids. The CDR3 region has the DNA TGTGCCAGCGGCCCCTCGGCGGGGCCTTATAGCAATCAGCCCCAGCATTTT. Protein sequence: CASGPSAGPYSNQPQHF.

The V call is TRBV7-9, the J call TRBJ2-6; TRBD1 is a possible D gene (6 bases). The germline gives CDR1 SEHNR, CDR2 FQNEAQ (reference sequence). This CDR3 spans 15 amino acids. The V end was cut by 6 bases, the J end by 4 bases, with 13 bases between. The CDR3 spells CASRDRTAGANVLTF. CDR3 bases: TGTGCCAGCAGGGATCGGACAGCGGGGGCCAACGTCCTGACTTTC.

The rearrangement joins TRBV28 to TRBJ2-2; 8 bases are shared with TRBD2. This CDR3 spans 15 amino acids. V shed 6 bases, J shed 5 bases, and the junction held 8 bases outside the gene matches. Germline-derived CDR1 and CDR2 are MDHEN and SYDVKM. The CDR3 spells CASSIPGLVTGELFF. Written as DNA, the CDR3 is TGTGCCAGCAGCATACCGGGACTAGTTACCGGGGAGCTGTTTTTT.

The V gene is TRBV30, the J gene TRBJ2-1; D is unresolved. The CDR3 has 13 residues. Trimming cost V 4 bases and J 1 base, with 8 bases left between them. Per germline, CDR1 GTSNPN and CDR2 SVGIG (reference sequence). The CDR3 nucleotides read TGTGCCTGGAACTTACTGTCCTACAATGAGCAGTTCTTC. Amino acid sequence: CAWNLLSYNEQFF.

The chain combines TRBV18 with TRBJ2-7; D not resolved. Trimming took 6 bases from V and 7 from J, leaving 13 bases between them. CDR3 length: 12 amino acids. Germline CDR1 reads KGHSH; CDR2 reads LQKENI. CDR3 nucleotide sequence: TGTGCCAGCTCCCGACCGGCCGGGGAGCAGTACTTC. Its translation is CASSRPAGEQYF.

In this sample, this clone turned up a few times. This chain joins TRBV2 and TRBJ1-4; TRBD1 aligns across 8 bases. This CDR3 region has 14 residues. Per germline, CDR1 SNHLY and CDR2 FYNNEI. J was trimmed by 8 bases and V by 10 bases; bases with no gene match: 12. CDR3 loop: CAIPRPGQGEKLFF. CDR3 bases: TGTGCCATCCCCCGGCCCGGACAGGGAGAAAAACTGTTTTTT.

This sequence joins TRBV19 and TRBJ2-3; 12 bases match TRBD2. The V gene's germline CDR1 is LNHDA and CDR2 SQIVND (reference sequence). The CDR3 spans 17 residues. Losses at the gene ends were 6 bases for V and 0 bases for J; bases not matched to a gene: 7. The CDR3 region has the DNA TGTGCCAGTAGACGACTAGCGGGAGTTGGAAGCACAGATACGCAGTATTTT. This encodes CASRRLAGVGSTDTQYF.

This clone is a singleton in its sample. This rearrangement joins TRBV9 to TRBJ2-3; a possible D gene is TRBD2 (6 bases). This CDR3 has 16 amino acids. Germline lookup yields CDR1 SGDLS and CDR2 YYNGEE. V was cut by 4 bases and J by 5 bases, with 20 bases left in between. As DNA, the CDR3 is TGTGCCAGCAGCTCGCCTGGGGAGCGGGCGGAAGATACGCAGTATTTT. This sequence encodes CASSSPGERAEDTQYF.

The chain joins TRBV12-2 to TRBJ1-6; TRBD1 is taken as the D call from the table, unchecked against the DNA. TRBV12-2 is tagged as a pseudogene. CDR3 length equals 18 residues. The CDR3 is CASRFTPWGTGENSPLHF. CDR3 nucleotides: TGTGCAAGTCGCTTTACTCCATGGGGGACAGGGGAGAATTCACCCCTCCACTTT.

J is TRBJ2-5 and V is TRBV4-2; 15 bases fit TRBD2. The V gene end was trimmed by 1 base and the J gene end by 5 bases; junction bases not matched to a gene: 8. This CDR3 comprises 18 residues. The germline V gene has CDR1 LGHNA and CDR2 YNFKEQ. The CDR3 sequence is CASSQGGLAGGRGETQYF. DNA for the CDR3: TGTGCCAGCAGCCAAGGAGGACTAGCGGGGGGGCGGGGCGAGACCCAGTACTTC.

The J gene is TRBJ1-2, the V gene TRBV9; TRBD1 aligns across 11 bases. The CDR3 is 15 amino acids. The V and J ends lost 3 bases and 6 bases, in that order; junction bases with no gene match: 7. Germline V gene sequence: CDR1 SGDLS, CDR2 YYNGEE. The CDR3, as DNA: TGTGCCAGCAGCGGAACCGGGACAGGGGGTGATGGCTACACCTTC. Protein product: CASSGTGTGGDGYTF.

CDR3 region: CASSSREGGFYYEQYF. The DNA for the CDR3 is TGTGCCAGCAGCTCGAGGGAGGGAGGGTTCTACTACGAGCAGTACTTC. The V gene is TRBV27, the J gene TRBJ2-7; 7 nucleotides agree with TRBD2. V lost 6 bases, J lost 3 bases, and 14 bases stayed unmatched. This CDR3 contains 16 residues. CDR1 is MNHEY and CDR2 is SMNVEV in the germline V gene (reference sequence).

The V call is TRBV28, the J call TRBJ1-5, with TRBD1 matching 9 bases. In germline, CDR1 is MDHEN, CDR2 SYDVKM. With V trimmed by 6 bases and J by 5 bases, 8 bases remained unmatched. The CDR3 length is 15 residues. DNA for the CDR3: TGTGCCAGCAGCTATACAGGGGGCCCAGATCAGCCCCAGCATTTT. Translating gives CASSYTGGPDQPQHF.

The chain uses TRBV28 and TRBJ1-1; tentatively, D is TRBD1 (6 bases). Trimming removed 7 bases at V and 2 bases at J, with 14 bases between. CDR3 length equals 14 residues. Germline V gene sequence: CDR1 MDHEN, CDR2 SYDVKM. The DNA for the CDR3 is TGTGCCAGCAACTCAGGGGCCCCAAACACTGAAGCTTTCTTT. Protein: CASNSGAPNTEAFF.

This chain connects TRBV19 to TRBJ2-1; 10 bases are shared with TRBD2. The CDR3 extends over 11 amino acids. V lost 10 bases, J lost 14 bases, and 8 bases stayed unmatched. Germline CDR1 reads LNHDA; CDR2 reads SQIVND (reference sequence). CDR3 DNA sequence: TGTGCCATCCGATACGGGACTAGCGAGTTCTTC. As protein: CAIRYGTSEFF.

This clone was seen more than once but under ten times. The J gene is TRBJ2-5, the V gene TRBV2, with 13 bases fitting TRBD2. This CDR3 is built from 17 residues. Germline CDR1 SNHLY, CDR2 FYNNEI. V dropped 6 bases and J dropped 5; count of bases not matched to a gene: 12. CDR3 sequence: CASRDQTMTSGGETQYF. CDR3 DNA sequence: TGTGCCAGCAGGGACCAAACAATGACTAGCGGGGGGGAGACCCAGTACTTC.

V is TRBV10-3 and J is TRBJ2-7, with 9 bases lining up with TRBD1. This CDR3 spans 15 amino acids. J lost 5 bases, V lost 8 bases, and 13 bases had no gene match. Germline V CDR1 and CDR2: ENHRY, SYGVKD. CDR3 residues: CAIGEPGQGTHEQYF. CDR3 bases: TGTGCCATCGGGGAGCCGGGACAGGGAACCCACGAGCAGTACTTC.

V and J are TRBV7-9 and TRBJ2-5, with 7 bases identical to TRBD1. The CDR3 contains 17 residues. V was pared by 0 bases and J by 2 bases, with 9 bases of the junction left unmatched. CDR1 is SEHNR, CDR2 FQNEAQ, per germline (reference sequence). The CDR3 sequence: CASSLATQGVLQETQYF. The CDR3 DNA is TGTGCCAGCAGCTTAGCGACCCAGGGGGTTCTACAAGAGACCCAGTACTTC. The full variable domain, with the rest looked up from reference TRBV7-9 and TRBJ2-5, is DTGVSQNPRHKITKRGQNVTFRCDPISEHNRLYWYRQTLGQGPEFLTYFQNEAQLEKSRLLSDRFSAERPKGSFSTLEIQRTEQGDSAMYLCASSLATQGVLQETQYFGPGTRLLVL.

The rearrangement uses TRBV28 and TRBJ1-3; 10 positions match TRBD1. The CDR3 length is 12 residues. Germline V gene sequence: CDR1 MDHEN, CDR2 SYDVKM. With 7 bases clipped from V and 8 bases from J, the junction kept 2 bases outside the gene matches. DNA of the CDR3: TGTGCCAGCACAGGACAGGGGGACACCATATATTTT. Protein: CASTGQGDTIYF.

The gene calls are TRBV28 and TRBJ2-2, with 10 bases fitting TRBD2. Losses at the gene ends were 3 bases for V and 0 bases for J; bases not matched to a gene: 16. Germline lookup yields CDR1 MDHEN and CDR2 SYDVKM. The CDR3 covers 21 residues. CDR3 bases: TGTGCCAGCAGTTTTAATGATGGACTAGCGGAATTGAATGCGAACACCGGGGAGCTGTTTTTT. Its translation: CASSFNDGLAELNANTGELFF.

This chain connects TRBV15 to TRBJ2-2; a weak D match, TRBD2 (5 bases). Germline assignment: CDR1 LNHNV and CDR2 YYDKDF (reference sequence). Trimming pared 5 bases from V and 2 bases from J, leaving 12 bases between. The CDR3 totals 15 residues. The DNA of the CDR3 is TGTGCCACCAGCCCTCGCCGGGGAAACACCGGGGAGCTGTTTTTT. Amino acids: CATSPRRGNTGELFF.